The subject of this entry is one T cell receptor (beta chain). In the authors' workflow: Amplification of reference gene primers provided the estimated nucleated cell counts. The assay was immunoSEQ multiplex PCR, and TCRdb's table has in-frame clones only and misses some. V and J calls and clone size are given by that table; D and trimming were obtained from the DNA. The sample shows over 110,000 clones, approximately 89% of them seen only once. V lost 3 bases to trimming and J lost 3 bases; unmatched junction nucleotides: 7. Germline V gene data show CDR1 as DFQATT and CDR2 as SNEGSKA (reference sequence). The CDR3 is 16 amino acids. This entry comes from a study of blood T cell repertoires in COVID-19. Overall study: The United States, Italy and Spain supplied acute and convalescent COVID-19 samples. Sources were T cells, B-cell-depleted T cells, or PBMCs; the material itself was cDNA or gDNA.

The chain uses TRBV20-1 and TRBJ2-1, with TRBD2 identical over 11 bases. The source of this sequence is a woman in her forties or fifties with acute or convalescent COVID-19. Sequencing used peripheral blood. The chain's CDR3 is CSASFGTSGDYNEQFF. Written as DNA, the CDR3 is TGCAGTGCTAGTTTCGGGACTAGCGGAGACTACAATGAGCAGTTCTTC.